Listed below are T cell receptor beta chains from one sample, sequenced in a study of CD8 T cells in ankylosing spondylitis. Each CDR3 protein is one row after TCRdb ran MiXCR on the 5' RACE reads. The repertoire holds 150,000 to 200,000 distinct CDR3 sequences, with 13% as singletons. Sequencing was carried out using blood, either unsorted or a sorted T cell fraction (not recorded which). The receptors derive from a female donor with ankylosing spondylitis or in good health (not recorded which). CDR3s include the opening cysteine and the closing phenylalanine or tryptophan. Each record gives: clone size, CDR3 length, V gene, J gene, D gene, CDR3 DNA, CDR3 protein. A D gene is named only where the DNA matches it firmly. A row's size may be missing; if present it is once, few, many or a size class.

>many|15|TRBV28|TRBJ1-2|TRBD1
TGTGCCAGCAGTACCTCGGGACAGGGGGACTATGGCTACACCTTC
CASSTSGQGDYGYTF
>many|16|TRBV7-9|TRBJ2-1|TRBD2
TGTGCCAGCAGCGACACTAGCGCTAGCTCCTACAATGAGCAGTTCTTC
CASSDTSASSYNEQFF
>many|17|TRBV14|TRBJ1-2|.
TGTGCCAGCAGCCAATATGAGCTTTCTGTGGGGAGCTATGGCTACACCTTC
CASSQYELSVGSYGYTF
>.|14|TRBV5-1|TRBJ1-1|.
TGCGCCAGCAGCCCGGAGGGGGGTCAAGGCGAAGCTTTCTTT
CASSPEGGQGEAFF
>.|16|TRBV12-3/TRBV12-4|TRBJ2-3|TRBD2
TGTGCCAGCAGTTTGGGGATGGGACTAGACACAGATACGCAGTATTTT
CASSLGMGLDTDTQYF
>many|13|TRBV5-1|TRBJ2-7|.
TGCGCCAGCAGCTTGGCCCGGGCATACGAGCAGTACTTC
CASSLARAYEQYF
>many|14|TRBV6-5|TRBJ2-7|TRBD2
TGTGCCAGCAGTTACATGACTAGCGGGGCCGGGGTGTACTTC
CASSYMTSGAGVYF
>many|16|TRBV7-9|TRBJ2-2|TRBD1
TGTGCCAGCAGCTTTAGACAGGGCACGAACACCGGGGAGCTGTTTTTT
CASSFRQGTNTGELFF
>many|15|TRBV9|TRBJ2-1|.
TGTGCCAGCAGCGTAGGGACAGAAGGGTTAAGGGAGCAGTTCTTC
CASSVGTEGLREQFF
>.|15|TRBV24-1|TRBJ2-1|TRBD2
TGTGCCACCAGTGACGTGGGAGGGTCCTACAATGAGCAGTTCTTC
CATSDVGGSYNEQFF
>few|14|TRBV7-8|TRBJ2-5|.
TGTGCCAGCAGCGCCCGGACTTTAGGAGAGACCCAGTACTTC
CASSARTLGETQYF
>few|13|TRBV20-1|TRBJ2-4|TRBD1
TGCAGTGCTAGCCGACAGGGAGAATACATTCAGTACTTC
CSASRQGEYIQYF
>.|15|TRBV18|TRBJ1-1|.
TGTGCCAGCTCACCGAGCGGGATGGCGAACACTGAAGCTTTCTTT
CASSPSGMANTEAFF
>many|11|TRBV28|TRBJ2-1|.
TGTGCCAGCAGCACGGTGGACGAGCAGTTCTTC
CASSTVDEQFF
>many|12|TRBV7-9|TRBJ1-1|.
TGTGCCAGCAGCGCCGTGGGGGGGATAGCTTTCTTT
CASSAVGGIAFF
>many|13|TRBV9|TRBJ2-7|.
TGTGCCAGCAGCACCGTACTCGGAGGCGAGCAGTACTTC
CASSTVLGGEQYF
>.|13|TRBV5-1|TRBJ1-2|TRBD1
TGCGCCAGTTCGAGGGGACAGGACTATGGCTACACCTTC
CASSRGQDYGYTF
>many|13|TRBV20-1|TRBJ2-1|.
TGCAGTGCTGCAGACACGGCTTACAATGAGCAGTTCTTC
CSAADTAYNEQFF
>.|16|TRBV29-1|TRBJ2-7|.
TGCAGCGTTCGAAAGGTCGGGCAGGCGGCCTCCTACGAGCAGTACTTC
CSVRKVGQAASYEQYF
>many|15|TRBV6-2/TRBV6-3|TRBJ2-1|TRBD1
TGTGCCAGCAGTTACTCGGGACAGGGGGCGAATGAGCAGTTCTTC
CASSYSGQGANEQFF
>many|14|TRBV5-1|TRBJ2-3|.
TGCGCCAGCAGCTCGGTAGGCTACACAGATACGCAGTATTTT
CASSSVGYTDTQYF
>many|16|TRBV12-3/TRBV12-4|TRBJ2-5|.
TGTGCCAGCAGGCTTTGGGGGCGACGAGGCCAAGAGACCCAGTACTTC
CASRLWGRRGQETQYF
>few|15|TRBV7-9|TRBJ2-3|TRBD2
TGTGCCAGCAGCTGGCGGGAGGGCCGGGTAGATACGCAGTATTTT
CASSWREGRVDTQYF
>many|15|TRBV5-1|TRBJ2-2|.
TGCGCCAGCAGCTTTCGGGGCAGAGACACCGGGGAGCTGTTTTTT
CASSFRGRDTGELFF
>many|18|TRBV7-8|TRBJ2-3|TRBD2
TGTGCCAGCAGCCGTGGGACTAGCGGGACCCCGCATGCAGATACGCAGTATTTT
CASSRGTSGTPHADTQYF
>many|14|TRBV24-1|TRBJ1-2|.
TGTGCCACCAGTGGGGGGGTCCCTAACAATGGCTACACCTTC
CATSGGVPNNGYTF
>many|17|TRBV7-8|TRBJ1-5|TRBD1
TGTGCCAGCAGCTTTCTGGACAGGGTTGTGAGCAATCAGCCCCAGCATTTT
CASSFLDRVVSNQPQHF
>.|14|TRBV18|TRBJ2-1|.
TGTGCCAGCTCACCCGCTGGGGAGATGCTTGAGCAGTTCTTC
CASSPAGEMLEQFF
>many|15|TRBV5-6|TRBJ2-1|.
TGTGCCAGCAGCTTACTTGGCGTCGGGGTCAATGAGCAGTTCTTC
CASSLLGVGVNEQFF
>many|12|TRBV20-1|TRBJ1-6|.
TGCAGTGCTAGAGATGGGGAGCTGTCCCTCCACTTT
CSARDGELSLHF
>.|8|TRBV19|TRBJ2-5|.
TGTGCCCAAGAGACCCAGTACTTC
CAQETQYF
>many|19|TRBV4-2|TRBJ2-5|TRBD2
TGTGCCAGCAGCCAAGAGGCTGGAACTAGCGGGAGTTGGATCGAGACCCAGTACTTC
CASSQEAGTSGSWIETQYF
>.|16|TRBV10-3|TRBJ2-2|TRBD2
TGTGCCATCGCCGGGGGACTAGCGGGTAACCCCGGGGAGCTGTTTTTT
CAIAGGLAGNPGELFF
>.|12|TRBV4-3|TRBJ2-3|.
TGCGCCAGCCCCCGCGGGGCGCATACGCAGTATTTT
CASPRGAHTQYF
>few|14|TRBV9|TRBJ2-1|TRBD2
TGTGCCAGCAGCGTCCTGGCGGGAGGAGCTGAGCAGTTCTTC
CASSVLAGGAEQFF
>many|15|TRBV7-2|TRBJ2-3|.
TGTGCCAGCAGCTTGGCCGGTGGGTACACAGATACGCAGTATTTT
CASSLAGGYTDTQYF
>many|15|TRBV12-3/TRBV12-4|TRBJ2-2|.
TGTGCCAGCAGTTTTCCCGTGGGCCTGAGCGGGGAGCTGTTTTTT
CASSFPVGLSGELFF
>many|16|TRBV28|TRBJ2-3|.
TGTGCCAGCACATGGGGTGTAGCCGAACGGATAAATACGCAGTATTTT
CASTWGVAERINTQYF
>many|15|TRBV20-1|TRBJ1-6|.
TGCAGTGCTAGAGATCCCGGGGGTCCCCCAGGTCGCCTCCACTTT
CSARDPGGPPGRLHF
>many|16|TRBV20-1|TRBJ2-2|.
TGCAGTGCTAGAGATATAAGCAGGGAGACCACCGGGGAGCTGTTTTTT
CSARDISRETTGELFF
>many|14|TRBV9|TRBJ1-1|.
TGTGCCAGCAGCCCCAGGGGAGGGGACACTGAAGCTTTCTTT
CASSPRGGDTEAFF
>.|12|TRBV20-1|TRBJ1-1|.
TGCAGTGCCGCCCGAGGGGACACTGAAGCTTTCTTT
CSAARGDTEAFF
>few|11|TRBV29-1|TRBJ1-2|.
TGCAGCGTCGATGAGCGGGTTGGCTACCCCTTC
CSVDERVGYPF
>many|16|TRBV5-1|TRBJ2-3|TRBD2
TGCGCCAGCAGCACCGGGACTAGCGTTGGAGTGGATACGCAGTATTTT
CASSTGTSVGVDTQYF
>many|11|TRBV28|TRBJ1-4|.
TGTGCCAGCAGTGTGACCAGAAGACTGTTTTTT
CASSVTRRLFF
>many|16|TRBV20-1|TRBJ2-1|TRBD2
TGCAGTGCCCCCGCTAGCGGAGTGAGCTCCTACAATGAGCAGTTCTTC
CSAPASGVSSYNEQFF
>many|14|TRBV20-1|TRBJ2-5|.
TGCAGTGCTAAGGTCCCAGGCTCCCAAGAGACCCAGTACTTC
CSAKVPGSQETQYF
>many|14|TRBV24-1|TRBJ2-1|TRBD1
TGTGCCACCCAGGCCTTGGACAGGGACAATGAGCAGTTCTTC
CATQALDRDNEQFF
>few|13|TRBV5-1|TRBJ2-7|.
TGCGCCAGCAGCTTGGACAGGGAAGACGAGCAGTACTTC
CASSLDREDEQYF
>many|12|TRBV6-2/TRBV6-3|TRBJ1-1|.
TGTGCCAGCAGCCCCAGGGTTTCTGAAGCTTTCTTT
CASSPRVSEAFF
>.|13|TRBV20-1|TRBJ2-3|.
TGCAGTGCTAGTTTTGAGGCCACGAGGGCGCAGTATTTT
CSASFEATRAQYF
>many|16|TRBV7-2|TRBJ2-1|.
TGTGCCAGCAGCCTTCGCGCCGCCGGAATCTACAATGAGCAGTTCTTC
CASSLRAAGIYNEQFF
>.|17|TRBV2|TRBJ1-3|TRBD1
TGTGCCAGCAGGGGGGCCCCGGGACAGGGCTCTGGAAACACCATATATTTT
CASRGAPGQGSGNTIYF
>.|16|TRBV5-1|TRBJ2-3|TRBD2
TGCGCCAGCAGCTTATTAAGCGGGAGGGCAACAGATACGCAGTATTTT
CASSLLSGRATDTQYF
>.|14|TRBV3-1|TRBJ2-7|.
TGTGCCAGCAGCCTCTCCGCCTCGGGCGACGAGCAGTACTTC
CASSLSASGDEQYF